This T cell receptor beta chain was sequenced for a study of blood T cell repertoires in COVID-19 (dated by TCRdb to 2019 to 2021). At the level of the whole study: Collaborator samples came from the United States, Italy and Spain and covered acute and convalescent phases of COVID-19. The material from the prospective study consisted of cDNA or gDNA derived from T cells, B-cell-depleted T cells, or PBMCs. The dataset comprised deeply sampled blood TCRbeta repertoires from subjects exposed to, actively infected with, or recovered from COVID-19. A freely available public database, intended as a resource for researchers studying the immune response to SARS-CoV-2, is where the repertoires were released. Samples came from the ongoing ImmuneRACE study (first 160 participants) plus 1,254 subjects from 6 global collaborators. Nearly every sample came with metadata listing a de-identified subject ID, COVID-19 status, age in years and sex. Where available, HLA class I and class II types were taken from metadata supplied by the sample provider and were not determined by assay-based typing.

TCRbeta CDR3 regions were amplified from genomic DNA using the immunoSEQ Assay, a bias-controlled multiplex PCR. The authors' analysis ran thus. Within the assay, amplification of reference gene primers was used to estimate how many nucleated cells each sample contained. Sequence reads were collapsed and filtered to measure the absolute abundance of every unique TCRbeta CDR3 rearrangement. For each sample, productive Simpson clonality was calculated as the square root of Simpson's diversity index over productive rearrangements. In TCRdb, the immuneACCESS table is reduced to in-frame sequences with V and J assigned. These tables do not hold every clone; where another copy was compared, an unresolved V gene accounts for under half, and the others remain unexplained. From that table come the V and J calls and clone size; the DNA was used to work out D and trimming. This sample has around 340,000 clones in its table, and roughly nine tenths of those were observed once. Roughly 4% of the sample is taken by the ten largest.

Broader findings and caveats from the paper: The amount of clinical and demographic metadata varied by source and participant and was provided uncurated.

A remark on this clone: Its antigen is currently not known. No much larger clonotype is one base removed from it; base qualities were not supplied.

A distance of 17 bases separates the germline ends of V and J, which lose 10 bases and 4 bases respectively. The germline V gene (reference sequence) supplies CDR1 SGHNT and CDR2 YYREEE. The CDR3, from cysteine to phenylalanine, totals 13 residues. Only the CDR3 part of the read is kept: 39 bases, read in frame from the first base. At one collaborating source in Seattle, patients were enrolled during active infection and were followed longitudinally through the course of disease. The collaborating institutions used their own protocols to collect whole blood in K2EDTA tubes. For TCRbeta analysis, collaborator samples were shipped as frozen whole blood, as isolated PBMCs, or as DNA extracted from either sample type.

This sequence originates from a woman aged 55-70 years with COVID-19, enrolled during active disease. Input material: peripheral blood. Recombination connected TRBV5-4 to TRBJ1-1, with no D gene named confidently. The CDR3 corresponds to CACEGLSATEAFF. DNA sequence: TGTGCCTGCGAGGGCCTATCGGCCACTGAAGCTTTCTTT.